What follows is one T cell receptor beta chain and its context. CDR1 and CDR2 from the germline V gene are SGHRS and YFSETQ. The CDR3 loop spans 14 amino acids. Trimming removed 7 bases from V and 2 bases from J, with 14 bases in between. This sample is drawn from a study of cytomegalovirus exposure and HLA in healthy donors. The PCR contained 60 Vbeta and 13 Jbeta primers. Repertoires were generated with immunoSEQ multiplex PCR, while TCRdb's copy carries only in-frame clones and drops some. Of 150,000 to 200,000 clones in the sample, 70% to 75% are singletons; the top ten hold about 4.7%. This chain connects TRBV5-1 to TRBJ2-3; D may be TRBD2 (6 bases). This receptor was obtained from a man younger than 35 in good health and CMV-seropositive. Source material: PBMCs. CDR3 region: CASLSSAPTDTQYF. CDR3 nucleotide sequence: TGCGCCAGCCTCTCTAGCGCTCCCACAGATACGCAGTATTTT.